This entry concerns a single TCR beta chain. Its antigen is unknown. Library prep was done by 5' RACE. Each TCR library was prepared from 3,000 to 4,500 ng of total RNA. For each sample, cDNA was synthesized in eight separate reactions using SMARTScribe reverse transcriptase. During cDNA synthesis, template switching was used to introduce unique molecular identifiers that contained a 6-nucleotide sample barcode. Two nested PCRs of approximately 16 and 10 cycles amplified the TCRalpha and TCRbeta cDNA, and bead purification followed each PCR. Before amplification, the cDNA was treated with uracil DNA-glycosylase and purified using the QIAquick PCR purification kit. The second PCR added Illumina TruSeq-compatible adapters along with sample-specific barcodes. TapeStation and Qubit were used to check library quality and concentration, and 4 to 6 ng of each library was pooled. Sequencing of pooled libraries was carried out on an Illumina HiSeq2500 single-index Rapid Run using 2 x 100 bp reads and custom sequencing primers. Per the original workflow: MiGEC version 1.2.6 was used for UMI-based consensus assembly to correct PCR and sequencing errors. MiXCR version 2.1.1 was used to carry out V(D)J alignment, clonotype assembly and CDR3 extraction. To normalise gene usage, clonotype sharing and MAIT/NKT TCR abundance, the analysis used the top 1000, 10 000 and 20 000 clonotypes per sample. Diversity was computed as the inverse Simpson index with the vegan R package after downsampling to 27 000 UMIs. Paired Mann-Whitney U tests were applied to discordant twin pairs, and Benjamini-Hochberg correction was used for multiple testing. The reads underwent TCRdb reprocessing, giving one record for each CDR3 protein sequence and no DNA. These V and J calls rely on TCRdb rather than the paper's analysis. For this sample, the table gives about 150,000 distinct CDR3 sequences. The top ten clonotypes cover roughly 1.2% of the sample.

A roughly 2.5 ml peripheral blood sample was drawn into PAXgene tubes per donor and stored at -80°C. Without T cell sorting, total RNA was isolated from whole blood using the PAXgene blood miRNA kit on an automated QIAcube. Deep TCRalpha and TCRbeta repertoire profiling with unique molecular barcoding was performed on peripheral blood of monozygotic twin pairs concordant or discordant for inflammatory bowel disease. For every twin pair, smoking habits were documented, and each individual was categorised as a current, former or never smoker. The record originates from a study of monozygotic twins with inflammatory bowel disease (dated by TCRdb to the late 2010s). Study-wide context: A total of some 30 monozygotic twin pairs were included in the full study, comprising nine German pairs (four IBD-concordant, five IBD-discordant) and 19 IBD-discordant Danish pairs. The search for disease-associated traits relied mainly on comparing IBD patients with their genetically identical healthy co-twins within discordant pairs. Each individual had, on average, about 151 000 unique TCRalpha sequences and 181 000 unique TCRbeta sequences available for analysis.

Overall study results and their limits: Compared with healthy twins, IBD patients shared fewer clonotypes with other individuals, and the difference was most pronounced in patients with signs of disease activity. Repertoire similarity did not differ between concordant and discordant twins, which could be due to limited statistical power. Differing immunosuppressive treatments among patients may have added background noise and inter-individual variability to the repertoires. TCRbeta repertoire diversity, by inverse Simpson index, was decreased in IBD patients compared with their healthy co-twins. The analysis was unable to tell different T cell subtypes apart. No single strong signal or clonotype linked to IBD turned up in the results, so the idea that one exists was not supported.

The specimen sequenced was blood. This sequence originates from a human donor with ulcerative colitis or Crohn's disease, or a healthy co-twin of an affected twin (not recorded which).

The CDR3 has the sequence CATSGIAGAYEQYF. The chain joins TRBV24-1 to TRBJ2-7; TCRdb's D call, TRBD2, is unchecked because there is no DNA. Per the germline V gene, KGHDR is the CDR1 and SFDVKD is the CDR2. The CDR3 sequence holds 14 residues, the cysteine and phenylalanine included. No DNA sequence is on record.